This TCR beta chain was sequenced in a study of cytotoxic CD8 clonotypes in ibrutinib-treated CLL. Germline V gene lookup returns CDR1 MGHRA and CDR2 YSYEKL. CDR3 length: 15 amino acids. V lost 4 bases and J lost 5, with 15 bases in between. Generated by immunoSEQ multiplex PCR, the TCRdb table keeps only in-frame clones and is missing some. The sample gives roughly 220,000 clones, roughly three quarters of which show up once; 5.5% to 7% is in the top ten. The receptor was isolated from a human donor with chronic lymphocytic leukemia. The chain has TRBV4-1 and TRBJ1-5; D possibly corresponds to TRBD1 (5 bases). This specimen consisted of PBMCs, obtained after 12 months of ibrutinib treatment. The CDR3 loop reads CASSPAGGEYQPQHF. Here the CDR3 DNA reads TGCGCCAGCAGCCCAGCGGGGGGGGAGTATCAGCCCCAGCATTTT.